Listed below are T cell receptor beta chains from one sample, sequenced in a study of glioma-infiltrating T cells after dendritic cell vaccination. Here immunoSEQ multiplex PCR was the method, and the copy in TCRdb shows in-frame clones only, minus some. The sample records approximately 91,000 clones, about 81% being singletons. Material: blood, obtained after dendritic cell vaccination. All receptors come from a human donor with glioblastoma. The CDR3 runs from the conserved cysteine through the conserved F or W. A D gene is named only where the DNA matches it firmly. Clone size is not always given. Where it is, it says once, few, many or a class for expanded clones.

j_call,clone_size,v_call,d_call,cdr3_aa,cdr3_nt
TRBJ1-2,few,TRBV15,TRBD1,CATSRAGDRGPYGYTF,TGTGCCACCAGCAGAGCAGGGGACAGGGGACCTTATGGCTACACCTTC
TRBJ1-3,-,TRBV7-2,TRBD1,CASSLQGASPGDTIYF,TGTGCCAGCAGCTTACAGGGGGCTTCCCCCGGAGACACCATATATTTT
TRBJ1-5,-,TRBV6-5,-,CASSSLTGANQPQHF,TGTGCCAGCAGTTCCCTAACAGGAGCAAATCAGCCCCAGCATTTT
TRBJ2-2,-,TRBV19,-,CASSMVGGARTGELFF,TGTGCCAGTAGTATGGTGGGGGGGGCGCGGACCGGGGAGCTGTTTTTT
TRBJ2-5,-,TRBV5-1,TRBD2,CASSFGTSQETQYF,TGCGCCAGCAGCTTCGGGACTAGTCAAGAGACCCAGTACTTC
TRBJ1-1,-,TRBV6-5,TRBD1,CASSYRGTGGTEAFF,TGTGCCAGCAGTTACAGAGGGACAGGGGGCACTGAAGCTTTCTTT
TRBJ2-4,-,TRBV6-5,-,CASSYRGATKNIQYF,TGTGCCAGCAGTTACCGTGGGGCAACCAAAAACATTCAGTACTTC
TRBJ1-1,-,TRBV6-5,-,CASNRGRGNTEAFF,TGTGCCAGCAACAGAGGGAGAGGGAACACTGAAGCTTTCTTT
TRBJ2-7,once,TRBV5-1,TRBD1,CASSRDRGEDEQYF,TGCGCCAGCAGCCGGGACAGGGGTGAGGACGAGCAGTACTTC
TRBJ1-1,-,TRBV4-1,TRBD1,CASSPGQGFPRF,TGCGCCAGCAGCCCCGGACAGGGTTTCCCCCGCTTT
TRBJ2-1,-,TRBV5-1,TRBD1,CASSTFYQGVSYNEQFF,TGCGCCAGCAGCACTTTTTATCAGGGGGTCTCCTACAATGAGCAGTTCTTC
TRBJ1-5,-,TRBV10-3,-,CAINMDGLNQPQHF,TGTGCCATCAATATGGACGGACTCAATCAGCCCCAGCATTTT
TRBJ2-2,-,TRBV18,TRBD2,CASSQLATNTGELFF,TGTGCCAGCTCACAACTAGCGACGAACACCGGGGAGCTGTTTTTT
TRBJ2-7,-,TRBV25-1,TRBD1,CASSKEGTGGYEQYF,TGTGCCAGCAGTAAAGAGGGGACAGGGGGCTACGAGCAGTACTTC
TRBJ1-5,-,TRBV7-2,TRBD1,CASSVRTGSNQPQHF,TGTGCCAGCAGCGTAAGGACAGGTAGCAATCAGCCCCAGCATTTT
TRBJ1-2,-,TRBV7-2,TRBD1,CASSVQGAYGYTF,TGTGCCAGCAGCGTACAGGGGGCTTATGGCTACACCTTC
TRBJ1-6,few,TRBV5-6,TRBD1,CASSLGQGAASPLHF,TGTGCCAGCAGCTTGGGACAGGGGGCTGCTTCACCCCTCCACTTT
TRBJ1-4,-,TRBV9,TRBD1,CASSVGQGVGKLFF,TGTGCCAGCAGCGTGGGACAGGGGGTAGGAAAACTGTTTTTT
TRBJ2-2,-,TRBV19,-,CASSPRVTTGELFF,TGTGCCAGTAGTCCCAGGGTCACCACCGGGGAGCTGTTTTTT
TRBJ1-4,-,TRBV9,-,CASSEGATNEKLFF,TGTGCCAGCAGCGAGGGAGCAACTAATGAAAAACTGTTTTTT
TRBJ1-2,-,TRBV7-2,-,CASSTRTATDYGYTF,TGTGCCAGCAGCACCCGGACAGCCACGGACTATGGCTACACCTTC
TRBJ1-1,-,TRBV10-3,-,CAISESIEVAFF,TGTGCCATCAGTGAGTCGATTGAGGTGGCTTTCTTT
TRBJ2-5,-,TRBV7-2,-,CASSNYQETQYF,TGTGCCAGCAGTAACTACCAAGAGACCCAGTACTTC
TRBJ2-5,-,TRBV5-1,TRBD1,CASSPALQGADRETQYF,TGCGCCAGCAGCCCAGCGCTACAGGGGGCGGATAGAGAGACCCAGTACTTC
TRBJ1-4,-,TRBV11-2,-,CASSLGPSVFF,TGTGCCAGCAGCTTAGGCCCCTCGGTGTTTTTT
TRBJ2-1,-,TRBV9,TRBD2,CASSVASGGAGEQFF,TGTGCCAGCAGCGTAGCTAGCGGGGGGGCCGGTGAGCAGTTCTTC
TRBJ1-1,-,TRBV29-1,-,CSPKQGTEAFF,TGCAGCCCCAAACAGGGTACTGAAGCTTTCTTT
TRBJ2-2,-,TRBV5-1,-,CASRPGRTGELFF,TGCGCCAGCAGGCCTGGGAGAACCGGGGAGCTGTTTTTT
TRBJ1-5,few,TRBV6-5,-,CASSTQSNQPQHF,TGTGCCAGCAGTACGCAGAGCAATCAGCCCCAGCATTTT
TRBJ1-2,-,TRBV28,TRBD1,CASSVRRGRDYGYTF,TGTGCCAGCAGTGTCCGGAGGGGGCGGGACTATGGCTACACCTTC
TRBJ2-5,once,TRBV5-1,-,CASSFPTGGDETQYF,TGCGCCAGCAGCTTCCCAACCGGCGGGGATGAGACCCAGTACTTC
TRBJ2-1,-,TRBV7-3,TRBD2,CASSAPGLAGNEQFF,TGTGCCAGCAGCGCTCCGGGACTAGCGGGTAATGAGCAGTTCTTC
TRBJ2-7,-,TRBV10-3,-,CAIWTAGHYEQYF,TGTGCCATCTGGACCGCGGGCCACTACGAGCAGTACTTC
TRBJ2-1,-,TRBV19,TRBD1,CASSTKTGVEQFF,TGTGCCAGTAGTACCAAGACAGGGGTTGAGCAGTTCTTC
TRBJ2-2,once,TRBV9,-,CASSVDFGELFF,TGTGCCAGCAGCGTGGACTTCGGGGAGCTGTTTTTT